A selection of T cell receptor beta chains follows, all from one sample in a study of blood T cells in healthy people across ages. Each CDR3 protein is one row after TCRdb ran MiXCR on the 5' RACE reads. The data show roughly 730,000 distinct CDR3 sequences, roughly 56% seen once. Sequencing input: blood. The receptors were sampled from a man in his forties in good health. Each CDR3 is given with its conserved first and last residue. A D gene is named only where the DNA matches it firmly.

TRBD1 TRBJ1-2 13 TRBV12-3/TRBV12-4 CASSLRTGDGYTF
TRBD2 TRBJ2-5 16 TRBV12-3/TRBV12-4 CASSLRGGGVQETQYF
NA TRBJ2-7 16 TRBV11-2 CASSLVWGLVTYEQYF
TRBD2 TRBJ2-7 11 TRBV20-1 CSASGGGEQYF
NA TRBJ1-2 15 TRBV13 CASRLGHIGNYGYTF
TRBD1 TRBJ2-3 14 TRBV7-2 CASSFRQGQDTQYF
TRBD1 TRBJ2-3 16 TRBV12-3/TRBV12-4 CASSHPQGQGADTQYF
TRBD2 TRBJ2-3 14 TRBV12-3/TRBV12-4 CASSSTTSAHTQYF
NA TRBJ1-6 17 TRBV4-2 CASSQEWRASSNSPLHF
NA TRBJ1-4 15 TRBV12-3/TRBV12-4 CASSLKGATNEKLFF
NA TRBJ2-7 15 TRBV28 CASSLVGIRAYEQYF
TRBD1 TRBJ2-7 14 TRBV3-1 CASSQDPGGAFQYF
NA TRBJ1-5 13 TRBV20-1 CSAPGRRDQPQHF
NA TRBJ2-3 14 TRBV13 CASSLSSGADTQYF
TRBD2 TRBJ2-3 16 TRBV27 CASRRTSDQPTDTQYF
NA TRBJ2-1 13 TRBV27 CASSLGNYNDQFF
TRBD2 TRBJ2-1 21 TRBV29-1 CSVEFSRRGGLAGTRSNEQFF
NA TRBJ2-7 14 TRBV2 CASSEARGFGEQYF
TRBD2 TRBJ2-3 16 TRBV5-1 CASSLEGTSGTDTQYF
NA TRBJ2-2 11 TRBV25-1 CASRNTGELFF
NA TRBJ2-5 13 TRBV6-2/TRBV6-3 CASSYVLGETQYF
TRBD2 TRBJ2-2 14 TRBV6-5 CASSYGGGTGELFF
NA TRBJ2-2 15 TRBV29-1 CSVEKGGTNTGELFF
TRBD2 TRBJ2-7 23 TRBV11-2 CASSLLLPRPGTSGRARSYEQYF
NA TRBJ2-1 15 TRBV20-1 CSASPQGDGTNGLFF
TRBD1 TRBJ1-5 14 TRBV6-6 CASSPGGLDQPQHF
TRBD1 TRBJ1-6 17 TRBV7-9 CASSHPLYRGEGSPLHF
TRBD1 TRBJ1-2 15 TRBV6-6 CASSYGDRGGAGYTF
NA TRBJ2-7 15 TRBV7-9 CASSFGRDRVYEQYF
NA TRBJ2-1 13 TRBV20-1 CSARPASYNEQFF
TRBD2 TRBJ2-5 18 TRBV11-2 CASTLGGTSDRGQETQYF
NA TRBJ2-4 14 TRBV7-2 CASREVGGKNIQYF
NA TRBJ2-2 14 TRBV9 CASSGSGYTGELFF
NA TRBJ1-6 15 TRBV29-1 CSVALGREHNSPLHF
NA TRBJ2-2 16 TRBV27 CASSFQRGTRPGELFF